These T cell receptor beta chains were read from a single sample in a study of cytomegalovirus exposure and HLA in healthy donors. This table comes from immunoSEQ multiplex PCR, and its TCRdb copy is limited to in-frame clones, with some not included. The table records 98,000 or so clones, about 80% of them present only once. Sequencing was done on a sample of PBMCs. The receptors here all came from a man aged 55 to 69 in good health and CMV-seropositive. Each CDR3 is given with its conserved first and last residue. A D gene is named only where the DNA matches it firmly. Rows may omit the clone size; those that give it use once, few, many or a size class.

clone size	V gene	J gene	D gene	CDR3 protein	CDR3 DNA
NA	TRBV5-4	TRBJ1-2	NA	CASSSDTNYGYTF	TGTGCCAGCAGCTCGGACACTAACTATGGCTACACCTTC
NA	TRBV7-2	TRBJ2-3	NA	CASSHYTDTQYF	TGTGCCAGCAGCCACTACACAGATACGCAGTATTTT
few	TRBV6-5	TRBJ2-7	NA	CASSYLPGVGEQYF	TGTGCCAGCAGTTACCTCCCAGGGGTCGGCGAGCAGTACTTC
few	TRBV30	TRBJ2-5	NA	CAWSFTFQGSETQYF	TGTGCCTGGAGCTTTACCTTCCAGGGATCTGAGACCCAGTACTTC
NA	TRBV19	TRBJ2-2	TRBD1	CASKTGAVNGELFF	TGTGCCAGCAAAACAGGGGCGGTCAACGGGGAGCTGTTTTTT
NA	TRBV28	TRBJ2-7	TRBD1	CASSFPETGKNYEQYF	TGTGCCAGCAGTTTCCCCGAGACAGGGAAGAACTACGAGCAGTACTTC
NA	TRBV5-1	TRBJ2-7	TRBD1	CASSSDRSYEQYF	TGCGCCAGCAGCTCGGACAGGTCCTACGAGCAGTACTTC
NA	TRBV30	TRBJ1-1	NA	CAWRVKGVNTEAFF	TGTGCCTGGAGAGTGAAGGGGGTGAACACTGAAGCTTTCTTT
NA	TRBV5-1	TRBJ2-7	TRBD1	CASSFGTDYEQYF	TGCGCCAGCAGCTTCGGGACAGACTACGAGCAGTACTTC
NA	TRBV10-3	TRBJ2-7	NA	CAISESKVAGKAKEQYF	TGTGCCATCAGTGAGTCGAAAGTGGCAGGGAAGGCCAAGGAGCAGTACTTC
NA	TRBV6-5	TRBJ1-4	TRBD1	CASRSTGGGEKLFF	TGTGCCAGCAGATCGACAGGGGGCGGTGAAAAACTGTTTTTT
NA	TRBV11-2	TRBJ1-2	NA	CASSLGGKNYGYTF	TGTGCCAGCAGCTTAGGGGGCAAAAACTATGGCTACACCTTC
NA	TRBV21-1	TRBJ2-7	NA	CASKAEGSRLTYEQYF	TGTGCCAGCAAAGCGGAGGGGTCAAGGTTAACCTACGAGCAGTACTTC
few	TRBV5-4	TRBJ2-4	TRBD2	CASSRTSGGENIQYF	TGTGCCAGCAGCCGGACTAGCGGGGGGGAAAACATTCAGTACTTC
NA	TRBV6-1	TRBJ1-5	NA	CAITGLNQPQHF	TGTGCCATAACAGGGCTAAATCAGCCCCAGCATTTT
NA	TRBV6-1	TRBJ1-6	TRBD1	CASSEEPGTGSSYNSPLHF	TGTGCCAGCAGTGAAGAGCCCGGGACAGGGAGCTCCTATAATTCACCCCTCCACTTT
NA	TRBV4-1	TRBJ2-7	TRBD1	CASSQDPGQGALEQYF	TGCGCCAGCAGCCAAGATCCCGGACAGGGGGCCCTCGAGCAGTACTTC
NA	TRBV7-9	TRBJ1-4	TRBD1	CSSSLGPYDRGNEKLFF	TGTTCCAGCAGCTTAGGCCCCTACGACAGGGGTAATGAAAAACTGTTTTTT
NA	TRBV29-1	TRBJ1-2	NA	CSVGTVGGGYTF	TGCAGCGTTGGGACGGTTGGGGGCGGCTACACCTTC
NA	TRBV9	TRBJ2-5	NA	CASSEDNQETQYF	TGTGCCAGCAGCGAGGACAACCAAGAGACCCAGTACTTC
NA	TRBV12-5	TRBJ2-7	NA	CASGLSGPEQYF	TGTGCTAGTGGTTTGTCGGGTCCCGAGCAGTACTTC
NA	TRBV5-8	TRBJ2-5	NA	CASSLGYGTQYF	TGTGCCAGCAGCTTGGGGTACGGGACCCAGTACTTC
NA	TRBV7-2	TRBJ2-3	TRBD2	CASSSLGLSTQYF	TGTGCCAGCAGCTCTTTGGGACTATCAACGCAGTATTTT
NA	TRBV30	TRBJ1-2	TRBD1	CAWVPGGNYGYTF	TGTGCCTGGGTTCCAGGGGGGAACTATGGCTACACCTTC
NA	TRBV5-1	TRBJ2-7	NA	CASSMKTENYEQYF	TGCGCCAGCAGCATGAAGACTGAAAACTACGAGCAGTACTTC
NA	TRBV18	TRBJ1-1	NA	CASSLSGTKNTEAFF	TGTGCCAGCTCACTTTCCGGGACAAAGAACACTGAAGCTTTCTTT
NA	TRBV19	TRBJ1-1	NA	CASSIRGKNTEAFF	TGTGCCAGTAGTATAAGAGGCAAGAACACTGAAGCTTTCTTT
NA	TRBV7-9	TRBJ1-1	NA	CASSLAGKTEAFF	TGTGCCAGCAGCTTAGCCGGGAAGACTGAAGCTTTCTTT
once	TRBV9	TRBJ1-2	NA	CASSGPIDYGYTF	TGTGCCAGCAGTGGGCCCATCGACTATGGCTACACCTTC
few	TRBV27	TRBJ2-3	TRBD2	CASSLTSGGTDTQYF	TGTGCCAGCAGTTTAACTAGCGGGGGTACAGATACGCAGTATTTT
NA	TRBV6-4	TRBJ2-7	NA	CASSDSIFIDNRASYEQYF	TGTGCCAGCAGTGATTCCATCTTTATTGATAACAGGGCGTCCTACGAGCAGTACTTC
NA	TRBV30	TRBJ2-3	TRBD2	CAWTPSGGAVQYF	TGTGCCTGGACCCCGAGCGGGGGGGCGGTTCAGTATTTT
NA	TRBV6-6	TRBJ1-4	TRBD1	CASSLSSRGPGEKLFF	TGTGCCAGCAGTTTATCGAGCAGGGGGCCGGGTGAAAAACTGTTTTTT
NA	TRBV5-1	TRBJ1-4	NA	CASSLSGDINEKLFF	TGCGCCAGCAGCTTGTCAGGGGATATTAATGAAAAACTGTTTTTT
NA	TRBV9	TRBJ2-1	TRBD1	CASSATGTVRTYNEQFF	TGTGCCAGCAGCGCTACTGGGACAGTTCGAACCTACAATGAGCAGTTCTTC
NA	TRBV30	TRBJ1-5	NA	CAWSETGFPREPQHF	TGTGCCTGGAGTGAAACCGGGTTCCCGAGGGAGCCCCAGCATTTT
NA	TRBV5-6	TRBJ1-6	NA	CASSFPGNSPLHF	TGTGCCAGCAGCTTCCCCGGGAATTCACCCCTCCACTTT
NA	TRBV12-5	TRBJ2-7	NA	CASGLVLSSISF	TGTGCTAGTGGTTTGGTACTCTCGTCAATCTCCTTC
once	TRBV29-1	TRBJ2-3	NA	CSVEPQGSLLTDTQYF	TGCAGCGTTGAACCGCAGGGGTCCCTACTCACAGATACGCAGTATTTT
NA	TRBV28	TRBJ1-6	TRBD1	CASSPTGVGPPLHF	TGTGCCAGCAGCCCGACAGGGGTTGGACCACCCCTCCACTTT
NA	TRBV19	TRBJ1-1	NA	CASGKGVNTEAFF	TGTGCCAGTGGCAAGGGGGTGAACACTGAAGCTTTCTTT
NA	TRBV4-2	TRBJ2-2	NA	CASSQQRGAYTGELFF	TGTGCCAGCAGCCAACAACGGGGGGCCTACACCGGGGAGCTGTTTTTT
NA	TRBV5-1	TRBJ1-2	TRBD1	CASSLRFDRGEGGYTF	TGCGCCAGCAGCTTGCGGTTTGACAGGGGAGAGGGTGGCTACACCTTC
NA	TRBV5-3	TRBJ2-7	NA	CARSLTNLQGLGRYEQYF	TGTGCCAGAAGCTTGACTAATCTCCAGGGATTGGGTCGGTACGAGCAGTACTTC
NA	TRBV5-1	TRBJ2-1	TRBD2	CASSHGLAGVNEQFF	TGCGCCAGCAGCCATGGACTAGCGGGGGTGAATGAGCAGTTCTTC